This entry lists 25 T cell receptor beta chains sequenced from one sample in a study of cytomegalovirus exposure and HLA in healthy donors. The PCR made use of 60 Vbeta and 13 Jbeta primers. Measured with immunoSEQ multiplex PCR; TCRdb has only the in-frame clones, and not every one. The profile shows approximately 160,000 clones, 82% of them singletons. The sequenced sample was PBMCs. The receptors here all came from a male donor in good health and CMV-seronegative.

For the CDR3, the DNA is TGTGCCAGCAGCTGGCAACCGACAGGGACTAACTATGGCTACACCTTC. This gives the protein CASSWQPTGTNYGYTF. The V and J genes are TRBV7-9 and TRBJ1-2, with 7 positions matching TRBD1. The V gene's germline CDR1 is SEHNR and CDR2 FQNEAQ (reference sequence). The CDR3 runs 16 residues. V lost 4 bases, J lost 0 bases, and 8 bases stayed unmatched.

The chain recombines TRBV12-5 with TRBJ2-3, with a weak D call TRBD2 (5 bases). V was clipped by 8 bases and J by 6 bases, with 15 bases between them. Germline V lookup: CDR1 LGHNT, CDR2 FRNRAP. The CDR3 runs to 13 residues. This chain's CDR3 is CASSPGSRDTQYF. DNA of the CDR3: TGTGCTAGTAGTCCGGGGAGCAGGGATACGCAGTATTTT.

CDR3 coding DNA: TGTGCCAGCAGTGACCGAGGGGCGGGGGCGAACACCGGGGAGCTGTTTTTT. It encodes CASSDRGAGANTGELFF. This chain connects TRBV6-4 to TRBJ2-2; 7 bases line up with TRBD2. The CDR3 has 17 amino acids. The germline V gene encodes CDR1 MRHNA and CDR2 SNTAGT. Trimming removed 2 bases from V and 0 bases from J; junction bases left unmatched: 6.

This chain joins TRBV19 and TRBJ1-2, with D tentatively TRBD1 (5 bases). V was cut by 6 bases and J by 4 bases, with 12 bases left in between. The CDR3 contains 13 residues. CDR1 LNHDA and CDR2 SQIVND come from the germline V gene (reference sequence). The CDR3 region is CASRNDSPYGYTF. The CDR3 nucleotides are TGTGCCAGTAGAAACGACAGCCCCTATGGCTACACCTTC.

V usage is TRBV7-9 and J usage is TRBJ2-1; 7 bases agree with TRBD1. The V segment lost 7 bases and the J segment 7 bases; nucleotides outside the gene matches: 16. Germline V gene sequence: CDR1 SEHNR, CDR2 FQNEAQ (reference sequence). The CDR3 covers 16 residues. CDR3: CASIRRGQDTPNEQFF. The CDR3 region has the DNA TGTGCCAGCATCCGGCGAGGACAGGACACCCCTAATGAGCAGTTCTTC.

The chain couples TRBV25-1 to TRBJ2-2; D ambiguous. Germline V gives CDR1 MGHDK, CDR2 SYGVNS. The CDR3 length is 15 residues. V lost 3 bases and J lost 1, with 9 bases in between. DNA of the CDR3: TGTGCCAGCAGTGATATGCCAGGGAACACCGGGGAGCTGTTTTTT. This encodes CASSDMPGNTGELFF.

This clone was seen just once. For the CDR3, the DNA is TGTGCCAGCAACACAATGGGGACACGATTAAGTGGAGCTTTCTTT. Its protein product is CASNTMGTRLSGAFF. This chain joins TRBV28 and TRBJ1-1; D might be TRBD1 (6 bases). This CDR3 comprises 15 residues. Trimming pared 7 bases from V and 10 bases from J, leaving 25 bases between. CDR1 and CDR2 from the germline V gene are MDHEN and SYDVKM.

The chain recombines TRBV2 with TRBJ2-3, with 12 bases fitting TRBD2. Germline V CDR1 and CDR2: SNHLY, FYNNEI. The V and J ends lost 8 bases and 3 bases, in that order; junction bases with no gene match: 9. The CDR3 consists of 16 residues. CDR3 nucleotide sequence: TGTGCCAGCTGGTCTAGCGGGGGGGGCAGGACAGATACGCAGTATTTT. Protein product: CASWSSGGGRTDTQYF.

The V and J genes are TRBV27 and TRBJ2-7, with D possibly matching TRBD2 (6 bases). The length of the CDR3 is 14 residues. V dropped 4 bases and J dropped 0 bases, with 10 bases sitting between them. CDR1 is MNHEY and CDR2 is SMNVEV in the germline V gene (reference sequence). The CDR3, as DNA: TGTGCCAGCAGTTACGCGGGACCCTCCTACGAGCAGTACTTC. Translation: CASSYAGPSYEQYF.

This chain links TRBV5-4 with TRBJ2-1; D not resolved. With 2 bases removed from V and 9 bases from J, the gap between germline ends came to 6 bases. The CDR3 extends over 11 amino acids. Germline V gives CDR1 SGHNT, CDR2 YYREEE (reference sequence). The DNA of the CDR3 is TGTGCCAGCAGCTTTAATTTTGAGCAGTTCTTC. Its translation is CASSFNFEQFF.

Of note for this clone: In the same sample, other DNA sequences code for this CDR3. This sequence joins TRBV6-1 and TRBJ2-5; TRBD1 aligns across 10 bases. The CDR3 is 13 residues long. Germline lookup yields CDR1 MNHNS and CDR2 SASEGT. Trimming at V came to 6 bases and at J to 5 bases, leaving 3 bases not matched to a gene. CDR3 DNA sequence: TGTGCCAGCAGCGGGGACAGGGGCGAGACCCAGTACTTC. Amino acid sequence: CASSGDRGETQYF.

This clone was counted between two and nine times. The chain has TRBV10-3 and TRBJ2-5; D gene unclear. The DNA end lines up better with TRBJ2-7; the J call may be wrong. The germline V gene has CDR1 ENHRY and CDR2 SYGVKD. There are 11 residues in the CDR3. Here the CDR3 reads CAISDNYEQYF. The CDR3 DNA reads TGTGCCATCAGTGACAACTACGAGCAGTACTTC.

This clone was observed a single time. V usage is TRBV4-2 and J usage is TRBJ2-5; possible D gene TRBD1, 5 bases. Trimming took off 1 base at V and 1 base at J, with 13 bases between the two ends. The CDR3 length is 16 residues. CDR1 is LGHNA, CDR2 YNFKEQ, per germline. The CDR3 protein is CASSQVKGRAQETQYF. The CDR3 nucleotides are TGTGCCAGCAGCCAAGTTAAGGGCAGGGCCCAAGAGACCCAGTACTTC.

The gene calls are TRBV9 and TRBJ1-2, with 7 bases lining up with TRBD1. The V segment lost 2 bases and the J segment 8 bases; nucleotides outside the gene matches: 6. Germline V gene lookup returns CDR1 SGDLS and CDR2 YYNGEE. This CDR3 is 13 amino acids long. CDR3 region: CASSVGTEVGYTF. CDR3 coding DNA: TGTGCCAGCAGCGTCGGGACAGAAGTCGGCTACACCTTC.

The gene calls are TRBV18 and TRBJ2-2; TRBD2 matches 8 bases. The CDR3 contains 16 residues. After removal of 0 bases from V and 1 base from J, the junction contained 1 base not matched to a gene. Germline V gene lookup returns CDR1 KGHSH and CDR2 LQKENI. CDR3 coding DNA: TGTGCCAGCTCACCACCCCTAGCGGGGAACACCGGGGAGCTGTTTTTT. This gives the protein CASSPPLAGNTGELFF.

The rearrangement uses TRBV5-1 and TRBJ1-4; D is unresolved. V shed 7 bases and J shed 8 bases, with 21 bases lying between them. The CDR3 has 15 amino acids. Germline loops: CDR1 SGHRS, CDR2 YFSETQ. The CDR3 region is CASCRQPATGEKLFF. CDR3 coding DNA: TGCGCCAGCTGTCGGCAGCCGGCTACGGGGGAAAAACTGTTTTTT.

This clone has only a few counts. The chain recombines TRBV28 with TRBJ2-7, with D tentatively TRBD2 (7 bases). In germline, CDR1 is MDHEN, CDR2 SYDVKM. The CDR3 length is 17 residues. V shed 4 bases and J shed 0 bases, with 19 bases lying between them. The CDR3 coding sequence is TGTGCCAGCAGTTCGCTGGGAGGGGGTCCAAGCTCCTACGAGCAGTACTTC. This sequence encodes CASSSLGGGPSSYEQYF.

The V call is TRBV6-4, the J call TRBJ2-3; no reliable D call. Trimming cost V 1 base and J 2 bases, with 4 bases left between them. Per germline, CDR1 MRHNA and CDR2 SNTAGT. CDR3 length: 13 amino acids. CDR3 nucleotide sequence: TGTGCCAGCAGTGACTGGCCCACAGATACGCAGTATTTT. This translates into CASSDWPTDTQYF.

CDR3 residues: CASSPAGREQYF. As DNA, the CDR3 is TGTGCCAGCTCACCCGCGGGGAGGGAGCAGTACTTC. The V gene is TRBV18, the J gene TRBJ2-7; TRBD2 might be the D (6 bases). Germline loops: CDR1 KGHSH, CDR2 LQKENI. V lost 3 bases to trimming and J lost 7 bases, with 10 bases between them. This CDR3 spans 12 amino acids.

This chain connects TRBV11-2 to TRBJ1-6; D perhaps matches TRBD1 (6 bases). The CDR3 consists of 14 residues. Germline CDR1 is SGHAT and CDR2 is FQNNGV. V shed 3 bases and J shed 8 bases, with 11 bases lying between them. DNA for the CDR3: TGTGCCAGCAGCTTCTTGGGGGCCGATTCACCCCTCCACTTT. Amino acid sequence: CASSFLGADSPLHF. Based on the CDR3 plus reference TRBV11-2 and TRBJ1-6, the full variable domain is EAGVAQSPRYKIIEKRQSVAFWCNPISGHATLYWYQQILGQGPKLLIQFQNNGVVDDSQLPKDRFSAERLKGVDSTLKIQPAKLEDSAVYLCASSFLGADSPLHFGNGTRLTVT.

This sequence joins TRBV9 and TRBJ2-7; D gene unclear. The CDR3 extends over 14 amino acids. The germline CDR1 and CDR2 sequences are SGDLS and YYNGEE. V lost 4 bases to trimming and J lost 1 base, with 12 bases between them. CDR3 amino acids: CASSPGSGSYEQYF. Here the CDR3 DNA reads TGTGCCAGCAGCCCCGGTTCAGGATCCTACGAGCAGTACTTC.

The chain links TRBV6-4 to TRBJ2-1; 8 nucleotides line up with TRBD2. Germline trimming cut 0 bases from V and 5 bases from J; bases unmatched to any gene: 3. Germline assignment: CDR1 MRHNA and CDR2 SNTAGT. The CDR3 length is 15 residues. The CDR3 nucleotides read TGTGCCAGCAGTGACTCCGGGACTAGGCACAATGAGCAGTTCTTC. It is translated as CASSDSGTRHNEQFF.

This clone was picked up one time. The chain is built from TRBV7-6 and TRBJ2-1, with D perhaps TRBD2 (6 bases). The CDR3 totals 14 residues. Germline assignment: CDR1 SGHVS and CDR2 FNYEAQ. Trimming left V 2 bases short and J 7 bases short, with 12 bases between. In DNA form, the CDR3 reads TGTGCCAGCAGCTTAACCCCGGGAGTAAATGAGCAGTTCTTC. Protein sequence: CASSLTPGVNEQFF.

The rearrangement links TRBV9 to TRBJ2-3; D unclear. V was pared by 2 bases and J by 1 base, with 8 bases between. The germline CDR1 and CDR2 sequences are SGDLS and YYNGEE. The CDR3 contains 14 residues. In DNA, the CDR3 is TGTGCCAGCAGCGTCCTGGCAGGCACAGATACGCAGTATTTT. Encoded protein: CASSVLAGTDTQYF.

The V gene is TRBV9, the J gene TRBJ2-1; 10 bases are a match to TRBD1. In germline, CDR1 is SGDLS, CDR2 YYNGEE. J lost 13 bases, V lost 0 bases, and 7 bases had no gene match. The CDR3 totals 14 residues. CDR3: CASSVEVGQGRQFF. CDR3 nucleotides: TGTGCCAGCAGCGTAGAGGTGGGACAGGGGAGACAGTTCTTC.